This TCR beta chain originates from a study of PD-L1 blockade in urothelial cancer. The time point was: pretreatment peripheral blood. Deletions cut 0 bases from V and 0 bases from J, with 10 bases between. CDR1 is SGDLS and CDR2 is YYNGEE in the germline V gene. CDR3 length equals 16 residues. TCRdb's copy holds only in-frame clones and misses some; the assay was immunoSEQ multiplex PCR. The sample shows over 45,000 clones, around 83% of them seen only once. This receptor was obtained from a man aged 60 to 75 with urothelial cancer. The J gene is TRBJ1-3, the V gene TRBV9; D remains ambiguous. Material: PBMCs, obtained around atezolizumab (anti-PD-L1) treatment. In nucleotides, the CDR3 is TGTGCCAGCAGCGTAGGCGCGGTGAGCTCTGGAAACACCATATATTTT. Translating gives CASSVGAVSSGNTIYF.